The clone carrying this T cell receptor beta chain appeared once. Per the original methods: Amplifying reference gene primers gave estimates of nucleated cell counts. Generated by immunoSEQ multiplex PCR, the TCRdb table keeps only in-frame clones and is missing some. That table furnishes V, J and clone size, whereas the DNA furnished D and trimming. The table has around 100,000 clones, roughly 87% seen once; the top ten hold 5.5% to 8%. This record belongs to a study of blood T cell repertoires in COVID-19. Study-level information: From T cells, B-cell-depleted T cells, or PBMCs came the material, which was cDNA or gDNA.

Germline V lookup: CDR1 SGHRS, CDR2 YFSETQ. Trimming took 4 bases from V and 1 from J; bases not matched to a gene: 4. This CDR3 has 14 residues. This TCR was sampled from a woman aged 60-70 years with acute or convalescent COVID-19. Sample: peripheral blood. V usage is TRBV5-1 and J usage is TRBJ1-1; 7 nucleotides align to TRBD1. Here the CDR3 DNA reads TGCGCCAGCAGCAGGGGACAGACGAACACTGAAGCTTTCTTT. It codes for CASSRGQTNTEAFF.